The sequence of this TCR beta chain was determined in a study of shared clonotypes between healthy human individuals. Trimming left V 6 bases short and J 6 bases short, with 21 bases between. Germline CDR1 reads MDHEN; CDR2 reads SYDVKM. This CDR3 is built from 15 residues. Ten immunoSEQ deep assay plates were used to sequence the DNA of unsorted PBMCs. This table comes from immunoSEQ multiplex PCR, and its TCRdb copy is limited to in-frame clones, with some not included. The table includes about 470,000 clones, roughly 80% detected once. The chain uses TRBV28 and TRBJ2-7; no reliable D call. The specimen was PBMCs. This TCR was sampled from a woman in her thirties or forties in good health. Some clones in this sample may be carry-over from other donors' samples. CDR3 sequence (DNA): TGTGCCAGCAGCATCCCTCAGGCCGACCGAGGCGAGCAGTACTTC. It encodes CASSIPQADRGEQYF.